Shown below are 21 T cell receptor beta chains from a single sample sequenced in a study of blood T cell repertoires in COVID-19. The assay was immunoSEQ multiplex PCR, and TCRdb's table has in-frame clones only and misses some. In the table there are 120,000 to 150,000 clones, roughly 81% of which are singletons. Sequencing input: PBMCs or T cells enriched from blood (not recorded which). All receptors come from a woman between 50 and 59 years old with acute COVID-19.

This chain connects TRBV11-2 to TRBJ2-5, with D possibly being TRBD1 (6 bases). The CDR3 length is 15 residues. V was pared by 5 bases and J by 5 bases, with 18 bases between. Germline lookup yields CDR1 SGHAT and CDR2 FQNNGV. CDR3 amino acids: CASSPGQGFKETQYF. In DNA, the CDR3 is TGTGCCAGCAGCCCGGGACAAGGTTTCAAGGAGACCCAGTACTTC.

V is TRBV5-4 and J is TRBJ1-2, with D possibly TRBD1 on 6 matching bases. The V gene's germline CDR1 is SGHNT and CDR2 YYREEE (reference sequence). Between the trimmed V and J ends, which lost 0 bases and 8 bases, there was a span of 14 bases. The CDR3 sequence is 14 residues long. This CDR3 is CASSLVGQLLGYTF. CDR3 in DNA: TGTGCCAGCAGCTTGGTGGGACAACTATTGGGCTACACCTTC.

The V and J genes are TRBV5-6 and TRBJ1-5; D possibly corresponds to TRBD1 (6 bases). Germline V CDR1 and CDR2: SGHDT, YYEEEE. Trimming stripped 1 base from V and 6 bases from J, with 14 bases between. The CDR3 sequence is 15 residues long. CDR3: CASSLFGGGGQPQHF. As DNA, the CDR3 is TGTGCCAGCAGCTTGTTCGGGGGAGGGGGTCAGCCCCAGCATTTT.

V is TRBV29-1 and J is TRBJ2-7; 12 nucleotides line up with TRBD1. The V and J ends lost 7 bases and 6 bases, in that order; junction bases with no gene match: 4. The CDR3 sequence is 12 residues long. The V gene's germline CDR1 is SQVTM and CDR2 ANQGSEA. CDR3: CSGGQGAFEQYF. The CDR3 region has the DNA TGCAGCGGGGGACAGGGGGCGTTCGAGCAGTACTTC.

The chain carries TRBV5-6 and TRBJ2-5; the match to TRBD2 covers 7 bases. V lost 1 base to trimming and J lost 2 bases; unmatched junction nucleotides: 5. The CDR3 has 15 residues. CDR1 is SGHDT and CDR2 is YYEEEE in the germline V gene. The CDR3 DNA reads TGTGCCAGCAGCTTGTTAGGGGAGGGACAAGAGACCCAGTACTTC. Translated: CASSLLGEGQETQYF.

The chain carries TRBV6-4 and TRBJ2-3; 9 nucleotides agree with TRBD2. With V trimmed by 5 bases and J by 5 bases, 2 bases remained unmatched. The CDR3 has 13 amino acids. Looked up from germline, CDR1 is MRHNA and CDR2 is SNTAGT. In DNA, the CDR3 is TGTGCCAGCAGTCCACTAGCGGGAGATACGCAGTATTTT. This codes for CASSPLAGDTQYF.

V gene TRBV24-1 combines with J gene TRBJ2-1, with TRBD2 matching over 9 bases. The germline V gene has CDR1 KGHDR and CDR2 SFDVKD. The length of the CDR3 is 16 residues. V gave up 3 bases and J gave up 0 bases; unmatched junction bases: 2. CDR3 nucleotides: TGTGCCACCAGTGATCGGACTAGCGCCTCCTACAATGAGCAGTTCTTC. It yields the protein CATSDRTSASYNEQFF.

The gene calls are TRBV16 and TRBJ2-7; 9 nucleotides match TRBD1. CDR1 and CDR2 (germline): KGHSY, FQNENV. The CDR3 spans 13 residues. V lost 8 bases, J lost 0 bases, and 2 bases stayed unmatched. The CDR3 nucleotides read TGTGCCAGCCCACAGGGGGCCTCCTACGAGCAGTACTTC. It yields the protein CASPQGASYEQYF. Variable domain in full (rest from reference TRBV16 and TRBJ2-7): GEEVAQTPKHLVRGEGQKAKLYCAPIKGHSYVFWYQQVLKNEFKFLISFQNENVFDETGMPKERFSAKCLPNSPCSLEIQATKLEDSAVYFCASPQGASYEQYFGPGTRLTVT.

This clone has only a few counts. The chain employs TRBV5-6 and TRBJ2-7, with D maybe TRBD1 (5 bases). V was clipped by 4 bases and J by 6 bases, with 23 bases between them. CDR3 length: 16 residues. CDR1 and CDR2 (germline): SGHDT, YYEEEE. CDR3 DNA sequence: TGTGCCAGCAGCAGTCAGGGCCGGGCTAGTGGACGCGAGCAGTACTTC. Its protein product is CASSSQGRASGREQYF.

The chain is built from TRBV5-1 and TRBJ2-2; 11 bases match TRBD1. This CDR3 contains 17 residues. Germline V CDR1 and CDR2: SGHRS, YFSETQ. V gave up 2 bases and J gave up 6 bases; unmatched junction bases: 9. The CDR3: CASSFLSGQGASGELFF. In DNA, the CDR3 is TGCGCCAGCAGCTTTCTCTCTGGACAGGGGGCCTCCGGGGAGCTGTTTTTT. Based on the CDR3 plus reference TRBV5-1 and TRBJ2-2, the full variable domain is KAGVTQTPRYLIKTRGQQVTLSCSPISGHRSVSWYQQTPGQGLQFLFEYFSETQRNKGNFPGRFSGRQFSNSRSEMNVSTLELGDSALYLCASSFLSGQGASGELFFGEGSRLTVL.

This chain links TRBV5-1 with TRBJ2-1, with D perhaps matching TRBD1 (6 bases). Germline-derived CDR1 and CDR2 are SGHRS and YFSETQ. The CDR3 loop spans 15 amino acids. Deletions cut 0 bases from V and 6 bases from J, with 13 bases between. In DNA form, the CDR3 reads TGCGCCAGCAGCTTGGATTCCCAGGGGATCAATGAGCAGTTCTTC. Translation: CASSLDSQGINEQFF.

The chain recombines TRBV24-1 with TRBJ2-3; weak D call: TRBD1 (7 bases). Germline V gene sequence: CDR1 KGHDR, CDR2 SFDVKD. The CDR3 runs 15 residues. V was shortened by 4 bases and J by 5 bases, with 15 bases between the two germline ends. CDR3 DNA: TGTGCCACCAGTGACCCCCGCCAGGGGGGAGATACGCAGTATTTT. Protein sequence: CATSDPRQGGDTQYF.

The chain couples TRBV16 to TRBJ2-1; 16 bases are a match to TRBD2. The CDR3 runs 20 residues. Germline V gene sequence: CDR1 KGHSY, CDR2 FQNENV. Trimming at V came to 0 bases and at J to 0 bases, leaving 5 bases not matched to a gene. CDR3 sequence: CASSQSVGLAGGSSYNEQFF. The CDR3 DNA follows: TGTGCCAGCAGCCAATCCGTGGGACTAGCGGGAGGGAGCTCCTACAATGAGCAGTTCTTC.

This clone is a singleton in its sample. This chain connects TRBV19 to TRBJ2-1; 12 nucleotides agree with TRBD2. V dropped 8 bases and J dropped 9; count of bases not matched to a gene: 5. The CDR3 sequence is 13 residues long. The germline CDR1 and CDR2 sequences are LNHDA and SQIVND (reference sequence). CDR3 in amino acids: CASRTSGKGEQFF. The CDR3 DNA sequence: TGTGCCAGTCGGACTAGCGGGAAGGGTGAGCAGTTCTTC.

The V call is TRBV15, the J call TRBJ2-3; D is perhaps TRBD2 (6 bases). Trimming removed 1 base at V and 0 bases at J, with 14 bases between. The CDR3 spans 17 residues. Germline V gives CDR1 LNHNV, CDR2 YYDKDF (reference sequence). CDR3: CATSRAIGAGSTDTQYF. The CDR3 DNA follows: TGTGCCACCAGCAGAGCTATAGGTGCGGGAAGCACAGATACGCAGTATTTT.

The V gene is TRBV5-1, the J gene TRBJ1-6, with TRBD1 matching 7 bases. The CDR3 length is 15 residues. V dropped 2 bases and J dropped 7; count of bases not matched to a gene: 6. In germline, CDR1 is SGHRS, CDR2 YFSETQ. The CDR3 DNA reads TGCGCCAGCAGCTTACAACAGGGGCGAAATTCACCCCTCCACTTT. It encodes CASSLQQGRNSPLHF. Supplemented by reference TRBV5-1 and TRBJ1-6, the full variable domain reads KAGVTQTPRYLIKTRGQQVTLSCSPISGHRSVSWYQQTPGQGLQFLFEYFSETQRNKGNFPGRFSGRQFSNSRSEMNVSTLELGDSALYLCASSLQQGRNSPLHFGNGTRLTVT.

The rearrangement uses TRBV2 and TRBJ1-1; the D is unclear. Per the germline V gene, CDR1 is SNHLY and CDR2 is FYNNEI. Trimming stripped 2 bases from V and 6 bases from J, with 10 bases between. This CDR3 has 13 residues. CDR3 protein: CASSESGYAEAFF. The CDR3 nucleotides read TGTGCCAGCAGTGAATCCGGGTACGCTGAAGCTTTCTTT.

The chain links TRBV7-2 to TRBJ2-7; D might be TRBD2 (6 bases). V was shortened by 8 bases and J by 3 bases, with 11 bases between the two germline ends. The CDR3 runs to 12 residues. CDR1 is SGHTA and CDR2 is FQGNSA in the germline V gene. Here the CDR3 reads CASGGSGYEQYF. DNA of the CDR3: TGTGCCAGCGGGGGGAGCGGCTACGAGCAGTACTTC. The variable domain in full, with the rest retrieved from reference TRBV7-2 and TRBJ2-7, is GAGVSQSPSNKVTEKGKDVELRCDPISGHTALYWYRQSLGQGLEFLIYFQGNSAPDKSGLPSDRFSAERTGGSVSTLTIQRTQQEDSAVYLCASGGSGYEQYFGPGTRLTVT.

The chain is built from TRBV2 and TRBJ2-3, with 12 positions matching TRBD2. CDR1 SNHLY and CDR2 FYNNEI come from the germline V gene. V shed 6 bases, J shed 5 bases, and the junction held 6 bases outside the gene matches. The CDR3 runs to 15 residues. CDR3 in amino acids: CASSVGLAGRDTQYF. DNA for the CDR3: TGTGCCAGCAGCGTTGGACTAGCGGGGAGAGATACGCAGTATTTT.

The genes are TRBV7-3 and TRBJ2-1; the D gene is possibly TRBD1 (6 bases). Germline V gene lookup returns CDR1 SGHTA and CDR2 FQGTGA. The CDR3 sequence is 15 residues long. V was cut by 6 bases and J by 3 bases, with 15 bases left in between. The CDR3 loop reads CASRSSGTSYNEQFF. CDR3 bases: TGTGCCAGCAGGTCGAGTGGGACAAGCTACAATGAGCAGTTCTTC. The complete variable domain, with remaining parts taken from reference TRBV7-3 and TRBJ2-1, reads GAGVSQTPSNKVTEKGKYVELRCDPISGHTALYWYRQSLGQGPEFLIYFQGTGAADDSGLPNDRFFAVRPEGSVSTLKIQRTERGDSAVYLCASRSSGTSYNEQFFGPGTRLTVL.

The J gene is TRBJ1-2, the V gene TRBV2; unclear D gene. The V gene's germline CDR1 is SNHLY and CDR2 FYNNEI. The germline V and J ends were trimmed by 6 bases and 0 bases, with 20 bases remaining between them. The CDR3 covers 17 residues. The CDR3 region has the DNA TGTGCCAGCAGAACGACTCAGCGCAGCTTGACTAACTATGGCTACACCTTC. Amino acid sequence: CASRTTQRSLTNYGYTF.